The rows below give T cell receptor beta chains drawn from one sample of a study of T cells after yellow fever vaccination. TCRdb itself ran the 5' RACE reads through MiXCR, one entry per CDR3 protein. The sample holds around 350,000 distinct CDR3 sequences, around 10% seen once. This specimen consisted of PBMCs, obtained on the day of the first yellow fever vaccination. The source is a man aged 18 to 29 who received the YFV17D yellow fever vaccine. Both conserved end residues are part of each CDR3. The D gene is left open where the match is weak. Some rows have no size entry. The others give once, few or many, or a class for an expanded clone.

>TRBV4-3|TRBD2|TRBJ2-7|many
CASSQDLVTSGVYEQYF
TGCGCCAGCAGCCAAGATCTGGTTACTAGCGGGGTCTACGAGCAGTACTTC
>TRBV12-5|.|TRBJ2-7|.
CASGLVQEQYF
TGTGCTAGTGGTTTGGTACAAGAGCAGTACTTC
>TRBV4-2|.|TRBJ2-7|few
CASSQDRNPRASEQYF
TGTGCCAGCAGCCAAGATCGGAATCCCAGGGCCTCCGAGCAGTACTTC
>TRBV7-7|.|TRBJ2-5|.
CASSWNVGMGETQYF
TGTGCTAGCAGCTGGAATGTCGGGATGGGGGAGACCCAGTACTTC
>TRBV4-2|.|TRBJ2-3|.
CASSPAGGTVRVSTDTQYF
TGTGCCAGCAGCCCCGCAGGGGGGACCGTTCGCGTTAGCACAGATACGCAGTATTTT
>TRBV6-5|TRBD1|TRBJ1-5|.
CASSYSARGLVVPQHF
TGTGCCAGCAGTTACTCAGCCAGGGGGCTAGTGGTGCCCCAGCATTTT
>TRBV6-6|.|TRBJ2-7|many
CASSYSRSYEQYF
TGTGCCAGCAGTTACTCGCGCAGCTACGAGCAGTACTTC
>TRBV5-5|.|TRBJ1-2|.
CASSLGGTQYGYTF
TGTGCCAGCAGCTTGGGGGGGACTCAATATGGCTACACCTTC
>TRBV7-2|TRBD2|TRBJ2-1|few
CASSYLGGAYNEQFF
TGTGCCAGCAGCTACCTCGGGGGGGCCTACAATGAGCAGTTCTTC
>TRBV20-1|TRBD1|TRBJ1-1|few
CSARAGQGAEAFF
TGCAGTGCTAGAGCCGGACAGGGCGCTGAAGCTTTCTTT
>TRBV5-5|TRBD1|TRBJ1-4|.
CASSFRDSSEKLFF
TGTGCCAGCAGCTTTCGGGACAGTTCTGAAAAACTGTTTTTT
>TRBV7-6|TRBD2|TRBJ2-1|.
CASSFASGGHSYNEQFF
TGTGCCAGCAGCTTCGCCAGCGGGGGCCACTCCTACAATGAGCAGTTCTTC
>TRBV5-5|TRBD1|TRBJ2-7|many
CASSETGPYEQYF
TGTGCCAGCAGCGAGACAGGGCCCTACGAGCAGTACTTC
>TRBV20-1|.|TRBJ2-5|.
CSASVRGGYRETQYF
TGCAGTGCTAGTGTCAGGGGAGGATATCGGGAGACCCAGTACTTC
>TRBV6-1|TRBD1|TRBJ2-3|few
CASSEGTGLYTDTQYF
TGTGCCAGCAGCGAAGGGACAGGATTATACACAGATACGCAGTATTTT
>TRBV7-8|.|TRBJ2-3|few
CASSPVRVGGRHTQYF
TGTGCCAGCAGCCCCGTGAGGGTCGGGGGGCGGCATACGCAGTATTTT
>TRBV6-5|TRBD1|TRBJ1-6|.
CASSYRNRGDSPLHF
TGTGCCAGCAGTTACCGGAACAGGGGGGATTCACCCCTCCACTTT
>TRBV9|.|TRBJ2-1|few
CASSVAGGVYNEQFF
TGTGCCAGCAGCGTAGCCGGGGGAGTCTACAATGAGCAGTTCTTC
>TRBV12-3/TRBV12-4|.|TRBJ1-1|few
CASSFLDQSEAFF
TGTGCCAGCAGTTTTTTGGACCAGTCTGAAGCTTTCTTT
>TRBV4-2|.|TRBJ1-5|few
CASSHVSGGNQPQHF
TGTGCCAGCAGCCATGTATCGGGGGGCAATCAGCCCCAGCATTTT
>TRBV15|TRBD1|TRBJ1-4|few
CATSRLGTGAEKLFF
TGTGCCACCAGCCGATTGGGGACAGGCGCTGAAAAACTGTTTTTT
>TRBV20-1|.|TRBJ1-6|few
CSARRDLLRSPLHF
TGCAGTGCTAGGCGGGACTTGCTACGATCACCCCTCCACTTT
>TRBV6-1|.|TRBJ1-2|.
CASTLTGSYSYTF
TGTGCCAGCACCCTAACAGGGAGCTATAGCTACACCTTC
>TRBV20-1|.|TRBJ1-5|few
CSAKTVSNQPQHF
TGCAGTGCTAAGACAGTTAGCAATCAGCCCCAGCATTTT
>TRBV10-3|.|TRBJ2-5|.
CAISGSGQQETQYF
TGTGCCATCAGTGGGTCCGGGCAACAAGAGACCCAGTACTTC
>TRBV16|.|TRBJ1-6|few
CASSPRGVSLHF
TGTGCCAGCAGCCCGCGGGGGGTTTCCCTCCACTTT
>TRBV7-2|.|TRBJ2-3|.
CASRTRWDTQYF
TGTGCCAGCAGAACACGGTGGGATACGCAGTATTTT
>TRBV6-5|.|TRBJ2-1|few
CASSYTSWGNEQFF
TGTGCCAGCAGTTACACGAGTTGGGGCAATGAGCAGTTCTTC
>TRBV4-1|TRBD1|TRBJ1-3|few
CASSLPGQGTGNTIYF
TGCGCCAGCAGCCTACCCGGACAGGGTACTGGAAACACCATATATTTT
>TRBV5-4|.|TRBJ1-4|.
CASSWNESPPEKLFF
TGTGCCAGCAGCTGGAACGAATCTCCCCCTGAAAAACTGTTTTTT
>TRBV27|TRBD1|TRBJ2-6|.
CAISPERTGGIRAGANVLTF
TGTGCCATCAGTCCGGAGAGGACAGGGGGTATACGGGCTGGGGCCAACGTCCTGACTTTC
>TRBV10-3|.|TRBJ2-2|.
CAISELVADPDILITGELFF
TGTGCCATCAGTGAATTGGTTGCAGACCCCGACATCCTTATCACCGGGGAGCTGTTTTTT
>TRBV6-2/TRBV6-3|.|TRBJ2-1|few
CASRDSKVGNEQFF
TGTGCCAGCAGGGACTCTAAGGTAGGGAATGAGCAGTTCTTC
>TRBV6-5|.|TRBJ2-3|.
CAISYSPDRPTLSHTQYF
TGTGCCATCAGTTACTCACCTGACCGCCCTACTCTCTCACATACGCAGTATTTT
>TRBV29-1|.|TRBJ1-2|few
CSVPKGWDYGYTF
TGCAGCGTCCCCAAGGGGTGGGACTATGGCTACACCTTC
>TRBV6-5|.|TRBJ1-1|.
CASSPPYSEAFF
TGTGCCAGCAGCCCCCCTTACAGTGAAGCTTTCTTT
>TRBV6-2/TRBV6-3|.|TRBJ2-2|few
CASSFTGDTGELFF
TGTGCCAGCAGTTTTACCGGAGACACCGGGGAGCTGTTTTTT
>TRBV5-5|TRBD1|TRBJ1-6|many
CASSFPGGNSPLHF
TGTGCCAGCAGCTTCCCAGGGGGCAATTCACCCCTCCACTTT
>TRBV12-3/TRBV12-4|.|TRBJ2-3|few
CASSFQGNTDTQYF
TGTGCCAGCAGTTTCCAGGGGAATACAGATACGCAGTATTTT
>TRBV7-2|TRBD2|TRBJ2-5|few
CASQSGTSGFQETQYF
TGTGCCAGCCAATCCGGGACTAGCGGGTTTCAAGAGACCCAGTACTTC